A single sample gave rise to the 5 T cell receptor beta chains below, sequenced in a study of identical twins (dated by TCRdb to about 2016). Libraries were prepared through 5' RACE. Data came from an Illumina HiSeq 2000. TCRdb reprocessed the public reads (quality trimming at Q25 with fastp, clone calling with MiXCR) and kept in-frame beta chains. Each CDR3 protein appears once, grouped with its most common genes and DNA. The sample table holds fewer than 500,000 distinct CDR3 sequences, of which 24% were seen once. About 2.7% of the sample comes from the top ten. These data were also reused for a study on T cells expressing NK-cell markers.

Sequencing was performed on CD4+ T cells sorted from blood. The receptors shown here come from a woman aged 18-29 years in good health.

This clonotype was picked up a small number of times. The V call is TRBV7-3, the J call TRBJ1-1, with 7 positions matching TRBD1. The J segment lost 8 bases and the V segment lost 2 bases, leaving 5 bases of the junction unmatched. CDR1 is SGHTA and CDR2 is FQGTGA in the germline V gene. The CDR3 contains 13 residues. CDR3 in DNA: TGTGCCAGCAGCTTACTCGGGGACAGCGAAGCTTTCTTT. Translation: CASSLLGDSEAFF.

The chain carries TRBV6-1 and TRBJ2-7; D gene uncertain. This CDR3 region has 13 residues. CDR1 is MNHNS and CDR2 is SASEGT in the germline V gene. Between the trimmed V and J ends, which lost 7 bases and 2 bases, there was a span of 12 bases. CDR3 residues: CASTDHGAYEQYF. DNA of the CDR3: TGTGCCAGCACCGATCATGGGGCCTACGAGCAGTACTTC.

The chain uses TRBV20-1 and TRBJ2-6; D may correspond to TRBD1 or TRBD2 (5 bases each). CDR1 DFQATT and CDR2 SNEGSKA come from the germline V gene (reference sequence). The V and J ends lost 5 bases and 4 bases respectively, with 21 bases between them. The CDR3 loop spans 17 amino acids. CDR3 sequence reads: CSARHDVGVTGANVLTF. CDR3 sequence (DNA): TGCAGTGCTCGACACGATGTGGGGGTAACCGGGGCCAACGTCCTGACTTTC.

This clonotype was found a few times. The V gene is TRBV7-2, the J gene TRBJ1-1, with unresolved D. CDR1 SGHTA and CDR2 FQGNSA come from the germline V gene. The germline V and J ends were trimmed by 4 bases and 0 bases, with 12 bases remaining between them. The CDR3 is 15 amino acids. The CDR3 is CASSWLSIVNTEAFF. The CDR3 DNA is TGTGCCAGCAGCTGGTTGTCTATTGTGAACACTGAAGCTTTCTTT.

This chain uses TRBV29-1 with TRBJ1-1; D not resolved. V was clipped by 6 bases and J by 1 base, with 15 bases between them. The germline V gene has CDR1 SQVTM and CDR2 ANQGSEA. This CDR3 has 14 residues. This CDR3 is CSVRGYRRNTEAFF. The CDR3 bases are TGCAGCGTGAGAGGGTACCGAAGGAACACTGAAGCTTTCTTT.